These 29 T cell receptor beta chains came from one sample sequenced in a study of T cell changes during pregnancy in multiple sclerosis. The protocol was immunoSEQ multiplex PCR, while the TCRdb copy is restricted to in-frame clones and leaves out a portion. Of 70,000 or so clones listed, approximately 91% are singletons. Source: peripheral blood, taken in the third trimester of pregnancy. These receptors all stem from a female donor with multiple sclerosis, enrolled in a pregnancy study.

CDR3 nucleotide sequence: TGTGCCAGCAGCTACCCGTTCCCCACCTACGAGCAGTACTTC. Protein sequence: CASSYPFPTYEQYF. The rearrangement joins TRBV28 to TRBJ2-7; D remains ambiguous. Germline lookup yields CDR1 MDHEN and CDR2 SYDVKM. Between the trimmed V and J ends, which lost 6 bases and 2 bases, there was a span of 14 bases. The CDR3 runs 14 residues.

The chain carries TRBV18 and TRBJ1-4, with D uncertain. From germline, CDR1 is KGHSH and CDR2 LQKENI. The CDR3 consists of 12 residues. V was pared by 5 bases and J by 4 bases, with 5 bases between. CDR3 bases: TGTGCCAGCTCAATTTATAATGAAAAACTGTTTTTT. This codes for CASSIYNEKLFF.

The V call is TRBV5-5, the J call TRBJ1-2, with D hard to call. Deletions cut 0 bases from V and 0 bases from J, with 12 bases between. This CDR3 contains 16 residues. Germline V CDR1 and CDR2: SGHKS, YYEKEE (reference sequence). CDR3 sequence (DNA): TGTGCCAGCAGCTTGGTTCAGTTCCTAGCTAACTATGGCTACACCTTC. Translating it yields CASSLVQFLANYGYTF.

The chain carries TRBV6-5 and TRBJ2-7; 13 positions agree with TRBD2. The CDR3 covers 15 residues. Trimming took 6 bases from V and 4 from J; bases not matched to a gene: 6. The germline V gene encodes CDR1 MNHEY and CDR2 SVGAGI. The CDR3, as DNA: TGTGCCAGCAGCCGAACTAGCGGGGGGGCTTACGAGCAGTACTTC. It translates to CASSRTSGGAYEQYF.

The V and J genes are TRBV5-6 and TRBJ1-1; D perhaps matches TRBD1 (5 bases). Germline CDR1 SGHDT, CDR2 YYEEEE. V was cut by 0 bases and J by 6 bases, with 12 bases left in between. The CDR3 length is 14 residues. The CDR3: CASSLEGRGSEAFF. CDR3 DNA sequence: TGTGCCAGCAGCTTGGAGGGCCGGGGGTCTGAAGCTTTCTTT.

The chain is built from TRBV5-1 and TRBJ1-1; D is perhaps TRBD1 (6 bases). CDR3 length equals 12 residues. Germline V CDR1 and CDR2: SGHRS, YFSETQ. Trimming took off 9 bases at V and 1 base at J, with 10 bases between the two ends. CDR3 nucleotide sequence: TGCGCCACCGTGACAGGGAACACTGAAGCTTTCTTT. This sequence encodes CATVTGNTEAFF.

The CDR3 is CASSPPPLLGDTQYF. The CDR3 DNA reads TGTGCCAGCTCACCACCGCCCTTGCTAGGAGATACGCAGTATTTT. V is TRBV18 and J is TRBJ2-3; D not resolved. This CDR3 region has 15 residues. Per the germline V gene, CDR1 is KGHSH and CDR2 is LQKENI. V lost 0 bases to trimming and J lost 5 bases, with 12 bases between them.

This rearrangement joins TRBV5-1 to TRBJ1-1; tentative D call: TRBD1 (6 bases). Looked up from germline, CDR1 is SGHRS and CDR2 is YFSETQ. V was cut by 3 bases and J by 3 bases, with 12 bases left in between. The CDR3 has 14 residues. The CDR3 DNA reads as TGCGCCAGCAGCTCCGGGACACAGGACACTGAAGCTTTCTTT. Amino acids: CASSSGTQDTEAFF.

This chain joins TRBV11-3 and TRBJ2-3; tentative D call: TRBD1 (6 bases). The length of the CDR3 is 14 residues. V lost 5 bases to trimming and J lost 0 bases, with 9 bases between them. The germline CDR1 and CDR2 sequences are SGHNT and YENEEA. The chain's CDR3 is CASSPGQSTDTQYF. The CDR3 nucleotides read TGTGCCAGCAGCCCCGGACAGAGCACAGATACGCAGTATTTT.

V gene TRBV5-6 combines with J gene TRBJ1-3; D is uncertain. The CDR3 loop spans 15 amino acids. CDR1 is SGHDT, CDR2 YYEEEE, per germline. Trimming took off 4 bases at V and 0 bases at J, with 11 bases between the two ends. Here the CDR3 reads CASSRDALSGNTIYF. The CDR3 DNA is TGTGCCAGCAGCCGGGATGCCCTCTCTGGAAACACCATATATTTT.

The J gene is TRBJ2-3, the V gene TRBV6-4; 7 nucleotides line up with TRBD1. The length of the CDR3 is 14 residues. V lost 4 bases to trimming and J lost 2 bases; unmatched junction nucleotides: 3. Germline V CDR1 and CDR2: MRHNA, SNTAGT. The CDR3 sequence: CASSATGNTDTQYF. CDR3 nucleotide sequence: TGTGCCAGCAGTGCGACAGGGAACACAGATACGCAGTATTTT.

The V gene is TRBV5-6, the J gene TRBJ2-3; possibly TRBD2 for D (5 bases). Trimming removed 3 bases at V and 8 bases at J, with 16 bases between. The CDR3 spans 14 residues. CDR1 SGHDT and CDR2 YYEEEE come from the germline V gene. CDR3 DNA: TGTGCCAGCAGCTCCGGCGGGCCTATAGGTACGCAGTATTTT. The encoded protein is CASSSGGPIGTQYF.

J is TRBJ2-7 and V is TRBV7-8; D gene uncertain. Germline V lookup: CDR1 SGHVS, CDR2 FQNEAQ. Trimming took off 0 bases at V and 6 bases at J, with 9 bases between the two ends. The CDR3 consists of 13 residues. The DNA for the CDR3 is TGTGCCAGCAGCTTAGCGGGTAGGAGCGAGCAGTACTTC. Protein product: CASSLAGRSEQYF.

The chain joins TRBV5-8 to TRBJ2-1; possible D gene TRBD2, 5 bases. V gave up 5 bases and J gave up 5 bases, with 17 bases separating them. CDR1 and CDR2 (germline): SGHTS, YDEGEE. The CDR3 is made up of 15 amino acids. The CDR3 DNA reads TGTGCCAGCAGACCGGACTGGAACGAGAACAATGAGCAGTTCTTC. Protein: CASRPDWNENNEQFF.

The rearrangement uses TRBV11-1 and TRBJ1-1, with D possibly being TRBD1 (5 bases). The V gene's germline CDR1 is SGHAT and CDR2 FQDESV (reference sequence). The V end lost 5 bases, the J end lost 0 bases, and 7 bases lay between the germline ends. The CDR3 runs 13 residues. CDR3 loop: CASSRTLNTEAFF. CDR3 bases: TGTGCCAGCAGCCGGACATTGAACACTGAAGCTTTCTTT.

The chain recombines TRBV5-1 with TRBJ2-2, with D maybe TRBD2 (5 bases). The CDR3 loop spans 17 amino acids. Germline CDR1 reads SGHRS; CDR2 reads YFSETQ. V lost 2 bases to trimming and J lost 0 bases, with 14 bases between them. CDR3 region: CASSFGPEGANTGELFF. The DNA of the CDR3 is TGCGCCAGCAGCTTTGGGCCCGAGGGAGCGAACACCGGGGAGCTGTTTTTT.

The V gene is TRBV9, the J gene TRBJ1-2; the D is unclear. The CDR3 loop spans 13 amino acids. Germline CDR1 is SGDLS and CDR2 is YYNGEE. V was pared by 4 bases and J by 3 bases, with 10 bases between. CDR3 DNA: TGTGCCAGCAGCTTCGCAGATCACTATGGCTACACCTTC. Protein sequence: CASSFADHYGYTF.

The rearrangement uses TRBV11-3 and TRBJ2-5, with a possible D match to TRBD2 (6 bases). Germline V lookup: CDR1 SGHNT, CDR2 YENEEA. The CDR3 has 15 residues. Deletions cut 2 bases from V and 4 bases from J, with 14 bases between. The CDR3 is CASSLHSRGGETQYF. The CDR3 coding sequence is TGTGCCAGCAGCTTACACTCCCGGGGAGGAGAGACCCAGTACTTC.

This sequence joins TRBV7-9 and TRBJ2-1, with D tentatively TRBD2 (6 bases). Germline lookup yields CDR1 SEHNR and CDR2 FQNEAQ (reference sequence). The CDR3 has 14 amino acids. V was pared by 4 bases and J by 6 bases, with 13 bases between. The CDR3 region is CASSSAGSINEQFF. The DNA of the CDR3 is TGTGCCAGCAGCTCGGCGGGAAGCATCAATGAGCAGTTCTTC.

V and J are TRBV4-3 and TRBJ1-2; 7 bases match TRBD1. V was clipped by 0 bases and J by 4 bases; unmatched bases: 5. CDR1 LGHNA and CDR2 YSLEER come from the germline V gene. This CDR3 is built from 15 residues. The CDR3 DNA reads as TGCGCCAGCAGCCAAGACCTAGACAGGGCCTATGGCTACACCTTC. It translates to CASSQDLDRAYGYTF.

The chain uses TRBV19 and TRBJ2-1, with TRBD2 identical over 8 bases. V was pared by 6 bases and J by 3 bases, with 7 bases of the junction left unmatched. Germline values: CDR1 LNHDA, CDR2 SQIVND (reference sequence). The CDR3 is 15 residues long. DNA for the CDR3: TGTGCCAGTAGCAAACTAGCGGTCCGCTACAATGAGCAGTTCTTC. Protein: CASSKLAVRYNEQFF.

The genes are TRBV4-1 and TRBJ2-7; 8 bases agree with TRBD1. Germline V gives CDR1 MGHRA, CDR2 YSYEKL. The CDR3 length is 16 residues. After removal of 4 bases from V and 2 bases from J, the junction contained 10 bases not matched to a gene. CDR3 in DNA: TGCGCCAGCAGCCCCCGGACAGGGAAAGGGACCTACGAGCAGTACTTC. As protein: CASSPRTGKGTYEQYF.

The chain links TRBV15 to TRBJ1-1, with 9 bases that match TRBD1. J lost 8 bases, V lost 8 bases, and 9 bases had no gene match. The CDR3 spans 13 residues. Germline V gives CDR1 LNHNV, CDR2 YYDKDF (reference sequence). CDR3 bases: TGTGCCACCGAAGTCGAACAGGGGGCGGAAGCTTTCTTT. Amino acid sequence: CATEVEQGAEAFF.

CDR3 coding DNA: TGTGCCAGCAGCTTGGACAGTTTCGCTTTCTTT. Protein product: CASSLDSFAFF. The chain is built from TRBV7-2 and TRBJ1-1; D is perhaps TRBD1 (6 bases). V shed 3 bases and J shed 11 bases, with 10 bases lying between them. The germline CDR1 and CDR2 sequences are SGHTA and FQGNSA. This CDR3 spans 11 amino acids.

The chain employs TRBV12-5 and TRBJ1-2; no reliable D call. The CDR3 extends over 21 amino acids. The V and J ends lost 0 bases and 1 base respectively, with 27 bases between them. CDR1 is LGHNT and CDR2 is FRNRAP in the germline V gene. The CDR3 sequence: CASGLVILGELGPTDNYGYTF. In nucleotides, the CDR3 is TGTGCTAGTGGTTTGGTAATTTTGGGAGAGTTAGGACCCACAGATAACTATGGCTACACCTTC. The full variable domain, its missing parts supplied by reference TRBV12-5 and TRBJ1-2, is DARVTQTPRHKVTEMGQEVTMRCQPILGHNTVFWYRQTMMQGLELLAYFRNRAPLDDSGMPKDRFSAEMPDATLATLKIQPSEPRDSAVYFCASGLVILGELGPTDNYGYTFGSGTRLTVV.

The V and J genes are TRBV27 and TRBJ2-7; TRBD2 agrees at 10 bases. In germline, CDR1 is MNHEY, CDR2 SMNVEV (reference sequence). The CDR3 has 15 residues. The J segment lost 3 bases and the V segment lost 1 base, leaving 3 bases of the junction unmatched. The CDR3 DNA reads as TGTGCCAGCAGTTTATTAGCGGGGGGTTTCTACGAGCAGTACTTC. Protein sequence: CASSLLAGGFYEQYF.

This clone has only one observation. The chain carries TRBV27 and TRBJ1-2, with 7 bases that match TRBD1. The germline gives CDR1 MNHEY, CDR2 SMNVEV (reference sequence). The CDR3 consists of 14 residues. The V gene end was trimmed by 6 bases and the J gene end by 7 bases; junction bases not matched to a gene: 11. The CDR3 spells CASSQDRTRVGYTF. The DNA for the CDR3 is TGTGCCAGCAGCCAGGACAGGACAAGGGTTGGCTACACCTTC.

V usage is TRBV27 and J usage is TRBJ1-2, with D perhaps matching TRBD1 (6 bases). Per germline, CDR1 MNHEY and CDR2 SMNVEV (reference sequence). The CDR3 loop spans 14 amino acids. Trimming shortened V by 0 bases and J by 6 bases, and 11 bases separated the two germline ends. CDR3 coding DNA: TGTGCCAGCAGTTTATCGGCAGGGGTAAATGGCTACACCTTC. This codes for CASSLSAGVNGYTF.

CDR3 in DNA: TGTGCCAGCAGTGAGAGGGCTGAAGCTTTCTTT. It codes for CASSERAEAFF. The chain links TRBV2 to TRBJ1-1; D is unresolved. V was trimmed by 3 bases and J by 6 bases, leaving 5 bases between them. Germline CDR1 and CDR2: SNHLY and FYNNEI. The length of the CDR3 is 11 residues.